One sample yielded the 19 T cell receptor beta chains listed below, sequenced in a study of cytomegalovirus exposure and HLA in healthy donors. Method: immunoSEQ multiplex PCR; TCRdb's copy keeps in-frame clones and lacks some. This sample has 150,000 to 200,000 clones, with 65% to 85% found just once. The sequencing sample was made of PBMCs. The receptors shown here come from a woman under 30 in good health and CMV-seropositive.

The rearrangement joins TRBV29-1 to TRBJ2-5, with a possible D match to TRBD2 (5 bases). Germline assignment: CDR1 SQVTM and CDR2 ANQGSEA. The V gene lost 1 base and the J gene lost 7 bases, with 13 bases spanning the gap. The CDR3 contains 13 residues. In DNA form, the CDR3 reads TGCAGCGTTGAAGCCACGGGATGGGGGACCCAGTACTTC. Translation gives CSVEATGWGTQYF.

Of note for this clone: This same CDR3 is encoded by further DNA sequences in the sample. J is TRBJ1-2 and V is TRBV5-1; 7 positions match TRBD1. With 3 bases clipped from V and 0 bases from J, the junction kept 2 bases outside the gene matches. Germline V gene sequence: CDR1 SGHRS, CDR2 YFSETQ. The CDR3 runs to 14 residues. CDR3 sequence: CASSSGQTNYGYTF. In DNA, the CDR3 is TGCGCCAGCAGCTCGGGACAGACTAACTATGGCTACACCTTC. The whole variable domain, filled in from reference TRBV5-1 and TRBJ1-2, reads KAGVTQTPRYLIKTRGQQVTLSCSPISGHRSVSWYQQTPGQGLQFLFEYFSETQRNKGNFPGRFSGRQFSNSRSEMNVSTLELGDSALYLCASSSGQTNYGYTFGSGTRLTVV.

This chain joins TRBV7-8 and TRBJ2-5, with D unclear. CDR1 SGHVS and CDR2 FQNEAQ come from the germline V gene. The CDR3 is made up of 13 amino acids. The ends were cut back, 5 bases at V and 5 bases at J, with 12 bases in the middle. The CDR3 DNA follows: TGTGCCAGCAGCCTCTCGCGGCCCGAGACCCAGTACTTC. It is translated as CASSLSRPETQYF.

This chain links TRBV13 with TRBJ1-1, with D perhaps TRBD1 (5 bases). The CDR3 totals 15 residues. Germline CDR1 is PRHDT and CDR2 is FYEKMQ (reference sequence). Trimming took 5 bases from V and 1 from J, leaving 14 bases between them. The CDR3 is CASSVDRHQNTEAFF. The CDR3 bases are TGTGCCAGCAGCGTAGACAGACACCAGAACACTGAAGCTTTCTTT.

V is TRBV9 and J is TRBJ2-1; D might be TRBD2 (5 bases). Germline assignment: CDR1 SGDLS and CDR2 YYNGEE. This CDR3 comprises 14 residues. Trimming removed 3 bases at V and 8 bases at J, with 15 bases between. Here the CDR3 DNA reads TGTGCCAGCAGCGCCTTTTTAACTAGAGATGAGCAGTTCTTC. This codes for CASSAFLTRDEQFF.

The chain combines TRBV4-3 with TRBJ1-2, with D perhaps TRBD1 (5 bases). CDR1 is LGHNA, CDR2 YSLEER, per germline. The CDR3 length is 18 residues. The V end lost 1 base, the J end lost 4 bases, and 22 bases lay between the germline ends. The CDR3, as DNA: TGCGCCAGCAGCCAAGTTTTAGGGGAGGCGGACACCTTCTATGGCTACACCTTC. Its translation is CASSQVLGEADTFYGYTF.

The V call is TRBV27, the J call TRBJ1-1; 11 bases agree with TRBD1. This CDR3 region has 16 residues. CDR1 is MNHEY and CDR2 is SMNVEV in the germline V gene (reference sequence). Trimming cost V 5 bases and J 0 bases; bases outside gene matches: 5. The CDR3 spells CASSQGTGGLNTEAFF. Written as DNA, the CDR3 is TGTGCCAGCAGTCAGGGGACAGGGGGTTTGAACACTGAAGCTTTCTTT.

The chain uses TRBV4-1 and TRBJ1-4; D is unresolved. The CDR3 is 15 amino acids. Germline lookup yields CDR1 MGHRA and CDR2 YSYEKL. V was clipped by 2 bases and J by 8 bases, with 15 bases between them. In DNA form, the CDR3 reads TGCGCCAGCAGCCAACTCGACGGAGGAGGGGAAAAACTGTTTTTT. Translating it yields CASSQLDGGGEKLFF.

The chain joins TRBV19 to TRBJ2-3; the D gene is possibly TRBD1 (5 bases). The CDR3 contains 13 residues. V was pared by 8 bases and J by 0 bases, with 9 bases between. Germline values: CDR1 LNHDA, CDR2 SQIVND (reference sequence). The CDR3 loop is CASAPGSTDTQYF. DNA of the CDR3: TGTGCCAGTGCTCCAGGGAGCACAGATACGCAGTATTTT.

In nucleotides, the CDR3 is TGTGCCAGTAGTCCGGGCACTGAAGCTTTCTTT. Protein: CASSPGTEAFF. The V and J genes are TRBV19 and TRBJ1-1; no clear D. This CDR3 has 11 residues. Between the trimmed V and J ends, which lost 5 bases and 4 bases, there was a span of 5 bases. CDR1 is LNHDA and CDR2 is SQIVND in the germline V gene (reference sequence). Full variable domain (missing parts from reference TRBV19 and TRBJ1-1): DGGITQSPKYLFRKEGQNVTLSCEQNLNHDAMYWYRQDPGQGLRLIYYSQIVNDFQKGDIAEGYSVSREKKESFPLTVTSAQKNPTAFYLCASSPGTEAFFGQGTRLTVV.

V and J are TRBV4-1 and TRBJ2-1, with D tentatively TRBD2 (5 bases). The CDR3 covers 18 residues. Between the trimmed V and J ends, which lost 0 bases and 3 bases, there was a span of 18 bases. Germline CDR1 MGHRA, CDR2 YSYEKL. The CDR3 coding sequence is TGCGCCAGCAGCCAAGATTCGGTTAGTACTAGAAACTACAATGAGCAGTTCTTC. Protein product: CASSQDSVSTRNYNEQFF.

V gene TRBV15 combines with J gene TRBJ2-2; 10 bases align to TRBD1. In germline, CDR1 is LNHNV, CDR2 YYDKDF (reference sequence). This CDR3 comprises 17 residues. Germline trimming cut 3 bases from V and 4 bases from J; bases unmatched to any gene: 8. CDR3 in DNA: TGTGCCACCAGCAGGGATATTGGACAGGGGGGCACCGGGGAGCTGTTTTTT. It codes for CATSRDIGQGGTGELFF.

The chain links TRBV18 to TRBJ1-6; no clear D. V lost 6 bases, J lost 14 bases, and 14 bases lay in between. The CDR3 is made up of 12 amino acids. Germline V gives CDR1 KGHSH, CDR2 LQKENI. CDR3: CASSRDSWALHF. In DNA form, the CDR3 reads TGTGCCAGCTCCCGCGATAGCTGGGCCCTCCACTTT.

The V gene is TRBV6-1, the J gene TRBJ2-3; D is perhaps TRBD2 (5 bases). The CDR3 loop spans 14 amino acids. CDR1 is MNHNS and CDR2 is SASEGT in the germline V gene. The V end lost 2 bases, the J end lost 12 bases, and 18 bases lay between the germline ends. DNA for the CDR3: TGTGCCAGCAGTGAATCTCCCGCCGGGAATAGACAGTATTTT. It codes for CASSESPAGNRQYF.

In regard to this clone: This sample includes further DNA sequences coding for the same CDR3. The chain has TRBV5-1 and TRBJ2-3; tentative D call: TRBD1 (6 bases). Germline-derived CDR1 and CDR2 are SGHRS and YFSETQ. Deletions cut 0 bases from V and 1 base from J, with 6 bases between. This CDR3 has 14 residues. CDR3 protein: CASSLGTGTDTQYF. CDR3 bases: TGCGCCAGCAGCTTGGGGACAGGCACAGATACGCAGTATTTT. The full variable domain, rest sourced from reference TRBV5-1 and TRBJ2-3, is KAGVTQTPRYLIKTRGQQVTLSCSPISGHRSVSWYQQTPGQGLQFLFEYFSETQRNKGNFPGRFSGRQFSNSRSEMNVSTLELGDSALYLCASSLGTGTDTQYFGPGTRLTVL.

The chain uses TRBV7-2 and TRBJ1-2, with TRBD1 as a possible D gene (6 bases). Per the germline V gene, CDR1 is SGHTA and CDR2 is FQGNSA. The CDR3 totals 15 residues. V was shortened by 5 bases and J by 0 bases, with 13 bases between the two germline ends. CDR3 nucleotides: TGTGCCAGCAGCGCTGCGGGGGCGGCTAACTATGGCTACACCTTC. This codes for CASSAAGAANYGYTF.

V is TRBV6-1 and J is TRBJ2-1, with TRBD2 identical over 14 bases. Germline CDR1 is MNHNS and CDR2 is SASEGT. The CDR3 consists of 15 residues. V dropped 6 bases and J dropped 10; count of bases not matched to a gene: 8. CDR3 bases: TGTGCCAGCAGCGCGACTAGCGGGGGGGCAAGGGAGCAGTTCTTC. Encoded protein: CASSATSGGAREQFF.

This clone was counted once. The gene calls are TRBV5-8 and TRBJ2-3, with a weak D call TRBD1 (6 bases). V gave up 3 bases and J gave up 2 bases, with 16 bases separating them. The CDR3 extends over 16 amino acids. Germline V lookup: CDR1 SGHTS, CDR2 YDEGEE. The CDR3 sequence is CASSSSSGQYTDTQYF. CDR3 in DNA: TGTGCCAGCAGCTCTTCGTCGGGACAATACACAGATACGCAGTATTTT.

This chain uses TRBV2 with TRBJ1-5; D possibly corresponds to TRBD1 (5 bases). V was pared by 3 bases and J by 5 bases, with 17 bases between. This CDR3 is 16 amino acids long. Germline loops: CDR1 SNHLY, CDR2 FYNNEI. For the CDR3, the DNA is TGTGCCAGCAGTGATGGATCAGGGAGGGTGGATCAGCCCCAGCATTTT. Its translation is CASSDGSGRVDQPQHF.